This T cell receptor (beta chain) was documented in a study of T cell responses to AZD1222 COVID-19 vaccine. Regarding the study as a whole: Donors in the cohort were predominantly white British and more often female, and clonal diversity was possibly underestimated. Along spike, vaccine-associated CD4 TCRs were found throughout, with dominance at 160-218 and 743-854. Repertoires were sampled only after the peak T cell response. Among those given AZD1222, only five or six were seropositive at baseline.

Produced via immunoSEQ multiplex PCR; TCRdb's table is partial and in-frame only. The data show under 140,000 clones, roughly 87% seen once. As concerns this clone: Its specificity is not known.

The germline V and J ends were trimmed by 5 bases and 4 bases, with 14 bases remaining between them. The CDR3 length is 14 residues. Germline-derived CDR1 and CDR2 are MDHEN and SYDVKM. Sequences were derived from peripheral blood, sampled on day 0 of AZD1222 vaccination. The genes are TRBV28 and TRBJ1-1, with D tentatively TRBD1 (6 bases). The sequence was obtained from an adult in good health. This chain's CDR3 is CASSANTGSTEAFF. CDR3 DNA: TGTGCCAGCAGTGCGAATACAGGGAGCACTGAAGCTTTCTTT.